Here is one T cell receptor beta chain with its context. Its cognate antigen is unknown. All donors with ophthalmopathy were recorded as having moderate-to-severe activity, CAS ≥3, NOSPECS ≥4 and a duration under 3 months. The sample belongs to a study of Graves' ophthalmopathy and Graves' hyperthyroidism. Amplification from RNA transcripts yielded the TCR beta CDR3 regions. Scientists carried out first-round RT-PCR using HTBI primers and then a second-round multiplex PCR. TCRdb reanalysed the multiplex PCR reads using MiXCR and keeps one entry per CDR3 protein. The repertoire holds approximately 50,000 distinct CDR3 sequences, around half seen once, with about 25% in the top ten. Findings and limits, study-wide: Among expanded thyroid clonotypes above 0.001 frequency, most also occurred in blood.

The specimen was peripheral blood. This receptor was obtained from an adult man with Graves' ophthalmopathy.

The DNA of the CDR3 is TGCAGTGCTAGTCCAACAGGGGAACAGCCCCAGCATTTT. This gives the protein CSASPTGEQPQHF. The chain joins TRBV20-1 to TRBJ1-5, with 7 positions matching TRBD1. The junction had 6 bases not matched to a gene; V was cut back by 3 bases and J by 7 bases. Germline loops: CDR1 DFQATT, CDR2 SNEGSKA (reference sequence). The CDR3 sequence is 13 residues long.